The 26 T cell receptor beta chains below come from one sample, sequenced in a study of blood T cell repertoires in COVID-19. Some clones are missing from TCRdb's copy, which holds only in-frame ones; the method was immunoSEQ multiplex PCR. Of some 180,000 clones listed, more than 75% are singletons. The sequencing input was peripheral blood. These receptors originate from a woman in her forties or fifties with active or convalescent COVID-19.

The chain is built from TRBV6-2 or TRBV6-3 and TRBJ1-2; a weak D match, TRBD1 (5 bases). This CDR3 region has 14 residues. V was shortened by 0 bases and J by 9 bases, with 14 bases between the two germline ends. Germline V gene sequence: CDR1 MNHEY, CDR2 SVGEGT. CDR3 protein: CASSYSGGHQSYTF. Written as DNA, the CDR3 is TGTGCCAGCAGTTACTCGGGTGGACACCAGAGCTACACCTTC.

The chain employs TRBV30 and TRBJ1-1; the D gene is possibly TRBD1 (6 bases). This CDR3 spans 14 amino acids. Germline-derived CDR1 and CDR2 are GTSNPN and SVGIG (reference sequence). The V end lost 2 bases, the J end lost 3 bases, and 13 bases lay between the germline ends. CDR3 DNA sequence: TGTGCCTGGAGTTCTTTGACAGGTTACACTGAAGCTTTCTTT. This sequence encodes CAWSSLTGYTEAFF.

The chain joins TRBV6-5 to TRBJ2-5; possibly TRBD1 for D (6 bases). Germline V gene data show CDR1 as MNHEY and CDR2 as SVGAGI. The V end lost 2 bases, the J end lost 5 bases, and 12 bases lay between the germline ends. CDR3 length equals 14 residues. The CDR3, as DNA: TGTGCCAGCAGTTACGCCAGGGGCAGGGAGACCCAGTACTTC. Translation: CASSYARGRETQYF.

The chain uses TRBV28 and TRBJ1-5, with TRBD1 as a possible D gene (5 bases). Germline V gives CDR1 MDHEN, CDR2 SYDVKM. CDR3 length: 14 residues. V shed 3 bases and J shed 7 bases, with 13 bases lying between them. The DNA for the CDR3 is TGTGCCAGCAGTTTGGTACGGGGGTTCCAGCCCCAGCATTTT. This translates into CASSLVRGFQPQHF. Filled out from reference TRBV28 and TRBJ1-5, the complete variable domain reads DVKVTQSSRYLVKRTGEKVFLECVQDMDHENMFWYRQDPGLGLRLIYFSYDVKMKEKGDIPEGYSVSREKKERFSLILESASTNQTSMYLCASSLVRGFQPQHFGDGTRLSIL.

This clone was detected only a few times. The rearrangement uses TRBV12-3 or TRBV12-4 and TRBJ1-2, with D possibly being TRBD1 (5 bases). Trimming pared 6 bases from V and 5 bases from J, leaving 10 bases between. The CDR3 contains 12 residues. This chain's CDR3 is CASRDMGYGYTF. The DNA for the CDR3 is TGTGCCAGCAGGGACATGGGATATGGCTACACCTTC.

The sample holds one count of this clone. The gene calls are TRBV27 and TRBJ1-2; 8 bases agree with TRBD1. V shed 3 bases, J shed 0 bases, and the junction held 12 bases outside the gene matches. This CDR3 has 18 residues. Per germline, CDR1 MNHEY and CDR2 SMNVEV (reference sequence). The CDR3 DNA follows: TGTGCCAGCAGTTTTAGGAGGACAGGGAAGGTTGCTAACTATGGCTACACCTTC. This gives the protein CASSFRRTGKVANYGYTF.

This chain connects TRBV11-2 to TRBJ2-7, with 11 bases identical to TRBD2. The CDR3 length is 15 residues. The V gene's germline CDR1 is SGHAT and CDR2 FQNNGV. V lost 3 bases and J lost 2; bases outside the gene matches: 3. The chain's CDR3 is CASSFGTSGPYEQYF. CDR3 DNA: TGTGCCAGCAGCTTTGGGACTAGCGGACCCTACGAGCAGTACTTC.

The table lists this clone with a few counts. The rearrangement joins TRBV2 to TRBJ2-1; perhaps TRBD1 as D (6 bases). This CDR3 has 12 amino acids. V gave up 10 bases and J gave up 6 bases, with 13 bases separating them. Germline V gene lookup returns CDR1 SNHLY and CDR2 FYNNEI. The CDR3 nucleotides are TGTGCCACCACCGAACAGGGCAATGAGCAGTTCTTC. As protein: CATTEQGNEQFF.

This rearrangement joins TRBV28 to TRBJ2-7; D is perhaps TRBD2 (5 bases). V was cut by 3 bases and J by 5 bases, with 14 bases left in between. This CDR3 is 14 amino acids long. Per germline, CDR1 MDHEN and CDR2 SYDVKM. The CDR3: CASSFVPTGDEQYF. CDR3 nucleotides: TGTGCCAGCAGTTTTGTTCCTACCGGGGACGAGCAGTACTTC.

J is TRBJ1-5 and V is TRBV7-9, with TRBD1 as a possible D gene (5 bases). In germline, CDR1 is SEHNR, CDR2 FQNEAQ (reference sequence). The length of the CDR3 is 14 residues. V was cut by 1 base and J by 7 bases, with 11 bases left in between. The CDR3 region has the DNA TGTGCCAGCAGCTTAGTGGGGGAGGGGCAGCCCCAGCATTTT. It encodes CASSLVGEGQPQHF. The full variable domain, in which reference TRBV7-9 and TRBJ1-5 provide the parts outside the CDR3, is DTGVSQNPRHKITKRGQNVTFRCDPISEHNRLYWYRQTLGQGPEFLTYFQNEAQLEKSRLLSDRFSAERPKGSFSTLEIQRTEQGDSAMYLCASSLVGEGQPQHFGDGTRLSIL.

CDR3 sequence (DNA): TGTGCCAGCAGTTTTGGTCACCCAGATCAGCCCCAGCATTTT. Its protein product is CASSFGHPDQPQHF. The chain has TRBV28 and TRBJ1-5; D gene ambiguous. V lost 3 bases, J lost 5 bases, and 11 bases lay in between. CDR1 and CDR2 (germline): MDHEN, SYDVKM. The CDR3 consists of 14 residues.

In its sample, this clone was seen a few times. CDR3 sequence reads: CASSLGIGRAVGGYTF. The CDR3 DNA reads TGTGCCAGCAGCTTAGGTATCGGCAGGGCCGTGGGTGGCTACACCTTC. This chain uses TRBV11-2 with TRBJ1-2; tentative D call: TRBD1 (5 bases). The CDR3 runs to 16 residues. Germline loops: CDR1 SGHAT, CDR2 FQNNGV. Trimming shortened V by 1 base and J by 7 bases, and 19 bases separated the two germline ends.

CDR3: CASSKQSSGANVLTF. Written as DNA, the CDR3 is TGTGCCAGTAGTAAACAGAGCTCTGGGGCCAACGTCCTGACTTTC. The V and J genes are TRBV19 and TRBJ2-6; D uncertain. CDR3 length: 15 amino acids. V lost 4 bases and J 0 bases, leaving 7 bases between the germline ends. The germline V gene encodes CDR1 LNHDA and CDR2 SQIVND (reference sequence).

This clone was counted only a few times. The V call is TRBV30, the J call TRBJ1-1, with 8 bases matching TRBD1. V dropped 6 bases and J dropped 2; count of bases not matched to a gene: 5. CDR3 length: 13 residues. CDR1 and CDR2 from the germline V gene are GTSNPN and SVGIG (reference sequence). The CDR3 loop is CACRQGYNTEAFF. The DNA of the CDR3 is TGTGCCTGTAGACAGGGGTACAACACTGAAGCTTTCTTT. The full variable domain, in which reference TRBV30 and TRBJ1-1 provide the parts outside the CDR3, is SQTIHQWPATLVQPVGSPLSLECTVEGTSNPNLYWYRQAAGRGLQLLFYSVGIGQISSEVPQNLSASRPQDRQFILSSKKLLLSDSGFYLCACRQGYNTEAFFGQGTRLTVV.

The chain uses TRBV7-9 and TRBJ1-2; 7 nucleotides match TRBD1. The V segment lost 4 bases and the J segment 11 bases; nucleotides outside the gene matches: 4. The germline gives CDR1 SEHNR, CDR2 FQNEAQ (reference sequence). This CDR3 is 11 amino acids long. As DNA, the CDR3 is TGTGCCAGCAGCTCGGGACAGTGGTACACCTTC. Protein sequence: CASSSGQWYTF.

In nucleotides, the CDR3 is TGCAGCGTCCTAATAGGGGGGACAGGGGGAGACGAGCAGTACTTC. Protein sequence: CSVLIGGTGGDEQYF. V and J are TRBV29-1 and TRBJ2-7, with 11 positions matching TRBD1. Germline V gene sequence: CDR1 SQVTM, CDR2 ANQGSEA. This CDR3 spans 15 amino acids. Trimming cost V 6 bases and J 5 bases; bases outside gene matches: 12.

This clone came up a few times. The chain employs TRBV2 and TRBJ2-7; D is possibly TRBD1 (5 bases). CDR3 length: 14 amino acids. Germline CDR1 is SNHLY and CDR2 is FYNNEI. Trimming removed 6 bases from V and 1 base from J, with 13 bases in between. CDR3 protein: CASRSQGSSYEQYF. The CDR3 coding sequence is TGTGCCAGCAGGAGTCAGGGATCTTCCTACGAGCAGTACTTC.

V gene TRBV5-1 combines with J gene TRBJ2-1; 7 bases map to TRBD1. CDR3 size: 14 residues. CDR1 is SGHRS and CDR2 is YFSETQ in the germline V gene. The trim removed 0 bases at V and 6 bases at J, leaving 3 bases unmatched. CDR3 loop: CASSLGDSRNEQFF. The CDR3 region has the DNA TGCGCCAGCAGCTTGGGGGACAGCCGCAATGAGCAGTTCTTC.

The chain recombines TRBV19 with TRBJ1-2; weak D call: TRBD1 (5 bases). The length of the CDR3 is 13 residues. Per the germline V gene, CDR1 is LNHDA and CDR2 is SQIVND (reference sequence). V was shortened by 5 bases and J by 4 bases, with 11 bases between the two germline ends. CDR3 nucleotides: TGTGCCAGTAGTCGGCAGGGTACCTATGGCTACACCTTC. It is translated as CASSRQGTYGYTF.

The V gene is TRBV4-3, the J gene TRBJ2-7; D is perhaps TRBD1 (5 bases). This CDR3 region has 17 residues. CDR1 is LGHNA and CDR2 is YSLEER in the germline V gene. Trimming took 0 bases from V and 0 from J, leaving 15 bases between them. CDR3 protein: CASSQDPDTNSSYEQYF. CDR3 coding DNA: TGCGCCAGCAGCCAAGATCCGGACACTAACAGCTCCTACGAGCAGTACTTC.

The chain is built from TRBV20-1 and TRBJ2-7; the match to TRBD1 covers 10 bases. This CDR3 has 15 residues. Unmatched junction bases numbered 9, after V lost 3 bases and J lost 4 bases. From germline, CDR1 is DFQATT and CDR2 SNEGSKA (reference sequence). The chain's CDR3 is CSASGTGASPYEQYF. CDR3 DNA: TGCAGTGCTAGTGGGACAGGGGCGTCCCCTTACGAGCAGTACTTC.

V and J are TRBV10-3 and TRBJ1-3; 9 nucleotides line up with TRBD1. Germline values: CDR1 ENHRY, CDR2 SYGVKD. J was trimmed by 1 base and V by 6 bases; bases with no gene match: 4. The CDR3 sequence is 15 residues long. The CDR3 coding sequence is TGTGCCATCAGAGGACAGGGGTTTTCTGGAAACACCATATATTTT. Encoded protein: CAIRGQGFSGNTIYF.

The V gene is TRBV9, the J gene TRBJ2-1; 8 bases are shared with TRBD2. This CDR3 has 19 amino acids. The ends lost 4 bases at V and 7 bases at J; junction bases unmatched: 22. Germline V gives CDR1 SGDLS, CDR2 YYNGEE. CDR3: CASSPRPVGGVARNNEQFF. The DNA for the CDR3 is TGTGCCAGCAGCCCTAGGCCTGTCGGGGGGGTAGCGCGAAATAATGAGCAGTTCTTC.

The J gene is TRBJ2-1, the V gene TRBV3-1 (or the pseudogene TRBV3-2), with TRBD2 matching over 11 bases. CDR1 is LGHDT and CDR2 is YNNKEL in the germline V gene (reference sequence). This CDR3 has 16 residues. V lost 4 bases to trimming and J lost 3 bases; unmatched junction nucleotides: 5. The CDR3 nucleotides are TGTGCCAGCAGCCCTAGCGGGAGGTCCCACTACAATGAGCAGTTCTTC. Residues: CASSPSGRSHYNEQFF.

The CDR3 protein is CASSYPRLRGGYNEQFF. The CDR3, as DNA: TGTGCCAGCAGTTACCCCCGGTTGAGGGGGGGGTACAATGAGCAGTTCTTC. This sequence joins TRBV6-2 or TRBV6-3 and TRBJ2-1; a possible D gene is TRBD2 (7 bases). Germline assignment: CDR1 MNHEY and CDR2 SVGEGT. This CDR3 has 17 residues. Trimming removed 2 bases from V and 4 bases from J, with 18 bases in between.

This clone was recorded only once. CDR3 coding DNA: TGTGCCAGCAGCCCTGGCGTGATTGGATCGGGTAATGAAAAACTGTTTTTT. It is translated as CASSPGVIGSGNEKLFF. V gene TRBV4-2 combines with J gene TRBJ1-4, with D hard to call. The length of the CDR3 is 17 residues. Germline-derived CDR1 and CDR2 are LGHNA and YNFKEQ. The V end lost 4 bases, the J end lost 4 bases, and 19 bases lay between the germline ends.